This section outlines one T cell receptor beta chain sequence together with its context. The record originates from a study of blood T cell repertoires in COVID-19. At the level of the study: What the recovered Cohort 3 donors had was two negative PCRs, clearance, or symptom resolution.

Source study methods: Using reference gene primer amplification, nucleated cell counts were estimated. Sequencing used immunoSEQ multiplex PCR; TCRdb keeps in-frame clones, though not all of them. The D gene and trimming were derived from the DNA, and the V and J assignments and clone size from that table. The repertoire holds about 400,000 clones, with more than 70% as singletons. Participants, roughly 18 to 89 years old, spanned under 30 US areas. Participant-reported clinical history was the basis for cohort assignment. This clonotype was obtained from a man aged 35 to 55 in a cohort exposed to, infected with or recovered from COVID-19 (not recorded which). Sequencing was performed on PBMCs or T cells enriched from blood (not recorded which).

CDR3 coding DNA: TGTGCCAGCAGCCTACCGGACAGGGGGCATGGCTACACCTTC. Amino acids: CASSLPDRGHGYTF. This chain joins TRBV5-8 and TRBJ1-2; 11 nucleotides match TRBD1. Germline CDR1 and CDR2: SGHTS and YDEGEE. The V gene end was trimmed by 4 bases and the J gene end by 6 bases; junction bases not matched to a gene: 5. CDR3 length equals 14 residues.